This T cell receptor beta chain was obtained from a study of blood T cell repertoires in COVID-19. Study-wide background: Whether acute or convalescent, the COVID-19 samples came from the United States, Italy and Spain. Sample material is recorded as cDNA or gDNA derived from T cells, B-cell-depleted T cells, or PBMCs.

Source study methods: Using reference gene primer amplification, nucleated cell counts were estimated. Here immunoSEQ multiplex PCR was the method, and the copy in TCRdb shows in-frame clones only, minus some. The V and J calls and clone size are taken from that table; D and trimming were inferred from the DNA. Of about 210,000 clones detected, almost 85% appear once; the ten largest clones hold about 12%. Germline CDR1 and CDR2: MGHDK and SYGVNS. The CDR3 has 14 residues. Trimming removed 1 base from V and 4 bases from J, with 8 bases in between. This clone was seen more than once but under ten times.

This clonotype originated in a woman aged 40 to 50 with acute or convalescent COVID-19. V usage is TRBV25-1 and J usage is TRBJ2-1, with D maybe TRBD2 (6 bases). The specimen was peripheral blood. In DNA form, the CDR3 reads TGTGCCAGCAGTGAATTCGGGGGATACAATGAGCAGTTCTTC. Translation gives CASSEFGGYNEQFF.